These 31 T cell receptor beta chains were all obtained from the same sample, sequenced in a study of blood T cell repertoires in COVID-19. Assay used: immunoSEQ multiplex PCR; TCRdb lists only in-frame clones, some missing. The sample includes 250,000 or so clones, approximately 90% of them seen just once. The sample consisted of PBMCs or T cells enriched from blood (not recorded which). Receptor source: a middle-aged man who had been exposed to COVID-19.

This chain connects TRBV27 to TRBJ2-2, with 9 bases lining up with TRBD2. V lost 6 bases to trimming and J lost 4 bases; unmatched junction nucleotides: 6. This CDR3 contains 15 residues. Germline CDR1 and CDR2: MNHEY and SMNVEV (reference sequence). CDR3 nucleotides: TGTGCCAGCAGGATGGCGGGAGGGAGCACCGGGGAGCTGTTTTTT. The encoded protein is CASRMAGGSTGELFF.

The CDR3 region has the DNA TGTGCCAGCAGCTTACGGGCAGGAGGGGCCTACAATGAGCAGTTCTTC. Protein product: CASSLRAGGAYNEQFF. The chain carries TRBV7-2 and TRBJ2-1, with D possibly being TRBD2 (6 bases). Trimming removed 2 bases from V and 2 bases from J, with 13 bases in between. Per germline, CDR1 SGHTA and CDR2 FQGNSA. The CDR3 is made up of 16 amino acids.

This chain connects TRBV5-6 to TRBJ1-2, with 7 bases aligning to TRBD1. Trimming cost V 5 bases and J 7 bases; bases outside gene matches: 11. The CDR3 has 14 residues. Germline V CDR1 and CDR2: SGHDT, YYEEEE. CDR3 sequence: CASSSTGVDGGYTF. CDR3 in DNA: TGTGCCAGCAGTTCTACAGGGGTTGATGGTGGCTACACCTTC.

V gene TRBV7-8 combines with J gene TRBJ2-7, with 14 bases matching TRBD2. J gave up 5 bases and V 5 bases, and 11 bases lay outside the gene matches. Germline V gene data show CDR1 as SGHVS and CDR2 as FQNEAQ. The CDR3 extends over 17 amino acids. This CDR3 reads CASSPRVRLAGGDEQYF. The CDR3 region has the DNA TGTGCCAGCAGCCCAAGAGTCCGACTAGCGGGAGGGGACGAGCAGTACTTC.

This clone was seen a single time. The V and J genes are TRBV5-4 and TRBJ1-4, with TRBD1 matching over 7 bases. The V segment lost 1 base and the J segment 4 bases; nucleotides outside the gene matches: 4. CDR1 and CDR2 (germline): SGHNT, YYREEE (reference sequence). The CDR3 is made up of 15 amino acids. The CDR3 DNA reads TGTGCCAGCAGCTTGCATGGGGACAGTAATGAAAAACTGTTTTTT. Protein sequence: CASSLHGDSNEKLFF.

This clone was detected a few times. V and J are TRBV4-2 and TRBJ2-2, with a possible D match to TRBD1 (5 bases). Deletions cut 1 base from V and 2 bases from J, with 8 bases between. The V gene's germline CDR1 is LGHNA and CDR2 YNFKEQ. There are 15 residues in the CDR3. This CDR3 reads CASSQAQGNTGELFF. In DNA, the CDR3 is TGTGCCAGCAGCCAAGCGCAGGGAAACACCGGGGAGCTGTTTTTT.

The chain has TRBV9 and TRBJ2-3; the match to TRBD2 covers 11 bases. J lost 2 bases, V lost 2 bases, and 1 base had no gene match. CDR3 size: 15 residues. Germline V gene sequence: CDR1 SGDLS, CDR2 YYNGEE. The CDR3 spells CASSVSGRDTDTQYF. CDR3 nucleotides: TGTGCCAGCAGCGTTAGCGGGAGGGACACAGATACGCAGTATTTT.

The chain joins TRBV6-5 to TRBJ2-1, with 11 bases lining up with TRBD2. The ends lost 0 bases at V and 8 bases at J; junction bases unmatched: 6. CDR3 length equals 16 residues. Germline V lookup: CDR1 MNHEY, CDR2 SVGAGI. CDR3 region: CASSYSLAGGGDEQFF. CDR3 DNA sequence: TGTGCCAGCAGTTACTCGCTAGCGGGGGGTGGGGATGAGCAGTTCTTC.

This clone was detected once. The rearrangement joins TRBV9 to TRBJ1-2; D call uncertain. The germline V gene encodes CDR1 SGDLS and CDR2 YYNGEE. The CDR3 runs to 15 residues. V was shortened by 0 bases and J by 0 bases, with 9 bases between the two germline ends. The CDR3 coding sequence is TGTGCCAGCAGCGTAGGGCAGTCGACTAACTATGGCTACACCTTC. Its translation is CASSVGQSTNYGYTF.

The chain employs TRBV7-3 and TRBJ2-1, with D uncertain. This CDR3 spans 15 amino acids. From germline, CDR1 is SGHTA and CDR2 FQGTGA. V was pared by 6 bases and J by 7 bases, with 19 bases between. This chain's CDR3 is CASSSSGGPGNEQFF. CDR3 coding DNA: TGTGCCAGCAGTTCCTCCGGCGGCCCCGGAAATGAGCAGTTCTTC.

This chain uses TRBV19 with TRBJ1-2, with D possibly being TRBD1 (6 bases). Per the germline V gene, CDR1 is LNHDA and CDR2 is SQIVND (reference sequence). V was clipped by 5 bases and J by 0 bases, with 16 bases between them. The length of the CDR3 is 16 residues. The CDR3 DNA reads TGTGCCAGTAGTCATACAGGGTACCCAGCTAACTATGGCTACACCTTC. Amino acids: CASSHTGYPANYGYTF.

With respect to this clone: This specimen includes other DNA sequences encoding the same CDR3. The genes are TRBV27 and TRBJ2-1, with 11 bases that match TRBD2. This CDR3 comprises 15 residues. CDR1 and CDR2 (germline): MNHEY, SMNVEV (reference sequence). J was trimmed by 4 bases and V by 5 bases; bases with no gene match: 4. The CDR3: CASSPGTSGYNEQFF. CDR3 nucleotides: TGTGCCAGCAGTCCCGGGACTAGCGGTTACAATGAGCAGTTCTTC.

J is TRBJ2-3 and V is TRBV7-9, with 7 nucleotides matching TRBD2. CDR3 length: 15 residues. Germline CDR1 reads SEHNR; CDR2 reads FQNEAQ (reference sequence). V shed 4 bases and J 5 bases; nucleotides not matched to a gene: 9. This chain's CDR3 is CASSSLGRAGDTQYF. The CDR3 nucleotides are TGTGCCAGCAGCTCACTGGGGAGGGCCGGAGATACGCAGTATTTT. Together with reference TRBV7-9 and TRBJ2-3, the CDR3 gives the full variable domain: DTGVSQNPRHKITKRGQNVTFRCDPISEHNRLYWYRQTLGQGPEFLTYFQNEAQLEKSRLLSDRFSAERPKGSFSTLEIQRTEQGDSAMYLCASSSLGRAGDTQYFGPGTRLTVL.

DNA for the CDR3: TGTGCCAGCAGCTTCAGGGGTAAACCTGAAGCTTTCTTT. It translates to CASSFRGKPEAFF. V is TRBV5-5 and J is TRBJ1-1, with D maybe TRBD1 (6 bases). The CDR3 length is 13 residues. V was clipped by 2 bases and J by 6 bases, with 11 bases between them. Germline-derived CDR1 and CDR2 are SGHKS and YYEKEE (reference sequence).

The V call is TRBV7-8, the J call TRBJ2-7; TRBD1 agrees at 8 bases. CDR1 SGHVS and CDR2 FQNEAQ come from the germline V gene. V lost 4 bases, J lost 3 bases, and 5 bases stayed unmatched. This CDR3 has 14 amino acids. CDR3 bases: TGTGCCAGCAGCTCCGGGACAGGACTCTACGAGCAGTACTTC. Encoded protein: CASSSGTGLYEQYF.

The chain carries TRBV5-1 and TRBJ2-5, with D perhaps TRBD1 (5 bases). V was cut by 4 bases and J by 4 bases, with 14 bases left in between. Germline CDR1 and CDR2: SGHRS and YFSETQ. The CDR3 extends over 14 amino acids. CDR3 in amino acids: CASSRGQGRETQYF. CDR3 coding DNA: TGCGCCAGCAGCCGAGGCCAGGGCCGAGAGACCCAGTACTTC.

This sequence joins TRBV5-5 and TRBJ2-6; TRBD1 might be the D (5 bases). There are 15 residues in the CDR3. The ends were cut back, 3 bases at V and 4 bases at J, with 11 bases in the middle. Germline V gene sequence: CDR1 SGHKS, CDR2 YYEKEE (reference sequence). DNA for the CDR3: TGTGCCAGCAGCTCCGCAGGGTGGGGGGCCAACGTCCTGACTTTC. Amino acids: CASSSAGWGANVLTF.

The chain joins TRBV25-1 to TRBJ1-6, with a tentative D call TRBD1 (6 bases). Trimming took off 8 bases at V and 7 bases at J, with 15 bases between the two ends. Per the germline V gene, CDR1 is MGHDK and CDR2 is SYGVNS. The CDR3 has 14 amino acids. This CDR3 reads CASPLRTVNSPLHF. CDR3 nucleotide sequence: TGTGCCAGCCCTCTCCGGACAGTCAATTCACCCCTCCACTTT.

This clone came up once. The chain recombines TRBV29-1 with TRBJ2-7; 7 nucleotides match TRBD1. The CDR3 covers 16 residues. Trimming took 4 bases from V and 0 from J; bases not matched to a gene: 12. Germline-derived CDR1 and CDR2 are SQVTM and ANQGSEA. The CDR3 sequence is CSVVSTGFGTSYEQYF. In DNA form, the CDR3 reads TGCAGCGTTGTGTCGACAGGGTTTGGTACCTCCTACGAGCAGTACTTC.

The V and J genes are TRBV5-1 and TRBJ1-2; TRBD1 matches 7 bases. CDR1 is SGHRS, CDR2 YFSETQ, per germline. The CDR3 is 14 amino acids. After removal of 3 bases from V and 10 bases from J, the junction contained 12 bases not matched to a gene. DNA of the CDR3: TGCGCCAGCAGCTCCCTGACAGGGCTAAAAGACTACACCTTC. It translates to CASSSLTGLKDYTF. The variable domain in full, completed from reference TRBV5-1 and TRBJ1-2, reads KAGVTQTPRYLIKTRGQQVTLSCSPISGHRSVSWYQQTPGQGLQFLFEYFSETQRNKGNFPGRFSGRQFSNSRSEMNVSTLELGDSALYLCASSSLTGLKDYTFGSGTRLTVV.

This clone was found many times. This sequence joins TRBV29-1 and TRBJ2-3, with a tentative D call TRBD1 (6 bases). V lost 7 bases, J lost 2 bases, and 10 bases lay in between. Germline V gives CDR1 SQVTM, CDR2 ANQGSEA. The CDR3 covers 12 residues. Here the CDR3 reads CSAWTDTDTQYF. In DNA, the CDR3 is TGCAGCGCATGGACAGACACAGATACGCAGTATTTT.

The chain links TRBV2 to TRBJ1-1; tentative D call: TRBD1 (5 bases). The CDR3 has 15 amino acids. Germline V gene data show CDR1 as SNHLY and CDR2 as FYNNEI. V was trimmed by 6 bases and J by 4 bases, leaving 18 bases between them. CDR3 protein: CASRGSQGGFTEAFF. The CDR3 DNA reads TGTGCCAGCAGGGGTAGCCAGGGAGGATTCACTGAAGCTTTCTTT.

V gene TRBV29-1 combines with J gene TRBJ1-1; 7 bases are shared with TRBD1. Per the germline V gene, CDR1 is SQVTM and CDR2 is ANQGSEA. The CDR3 spans 15 residues. After removal of 5 bases from V and 5 bases from J, the junction contained 14 bases not matched to a gene. The CDR3 loop is CSVWGGPGGRTEAFF. Here the CDR3 DNA reads TGCAGCGTTTGGGGTGGCCCAGGGGGACGGACTGAAGCTTTCTTT.

The CDR3 reads CASSQEYWQISYEQYF. CDR3 coding DNA: TGCGCCAGCAGCCAAGAGTATTGGCAGATCTCCTACGAGCAGTACTTC. The gene calls are TRBV4-1 and TRBJ2-7; no firm D call. The length of the CDR3 is 16 residues. Deletions cut 0 bases from V and 0 bases from J, with 12 bases between. CDR1 MGHRA and CDR2 YSYEKL come from the germline V gene.

The rearrangement uses TRBV28 and TRBJ2-7; 8 bases are a match to TRBD2. Germline-derived CDR1 and CDR2 are MDHEN and SYDVKM. V was pared by 6 bases and J by 4 bases, with 11 bases of the junction left unmatched. The CDR3 length is 15 residues. The CDR3 region is CASRESRSGGYEQYF. The CDR3 nucleotides read TGTGCCAGCAGGGAAAGCAGGTCGGGGGGGTACGAGCAGTACTTC.

This chain connects TRBV6-2 or TRBV6-3 to TRBJ1-1; D gene uncertain. This CDR3 region has 14 residues. Looked up from germline, CDR1 is MNHEY and CDR2 is SVGEGT. V was shortened by 2 bases and J by 0 bases, with 7 bases between the two germline ends. DNA for the CDR3: TGTGCCAGCAGTTACCGCCAGGTGAACACTGAAGCTTTCTTT. It encodes CASSYRQVNTEAFF.

The rearrangement joins TRBV14 to TRBJ2-5; TRBD1 matches at 8 bases. The CDR3 is made up of 13 amino acids. The germline V gene encodes CDR1 SGHDN and CDR2 FVKESK. J gave up 3 bases and V 3 bases, and 0 bases lay outside the gene matches. In DNA form, the CDR3 reads TGTGCCAGCAGCCAGACAGGGGAAGAGACCCAGTACTTC. Its translation: CASSQTGEETQYF.

This chain links TRBV13 with TRBJ1-6; the D gene is possibly TRBD1 (5 bases). The CDR3 extends over 15 amino acids. CDR1 is PRHDT and CDR2 is FYEKMQ in the germline V gene (reference sequence). Trimming removed 5 bases from V and 5 bases from J, with 13 bases in between. Here the CDR3 reads CASSGSTANNSPLHF. The CDR3, as DNA: TGTGCCAGCAGCGGTTCGACAGCAAATAATTCACCCCTCCACTTT.

The chain links TRBV7-9 to TRBJ1-5; the D gene is possibly TRBD1 (5 bases). V lost 9 bases and J lost 7, with 16 bases in between. The CDR3 has 13 residues. Germline V CDR1 and CDR2: SEHNR, FQNEAQ (reference sequence). The CDR3 DNA follows: TGTGCCAGGAGGGACTCCCTAAAACAGCCCCAGCATTTT. Protein sequence: CARRDSLKQPQHF.

The chain joins TRBV7-2 to TRBJ2-1, with 11 bases matching TRBD2. This CDR3 is 14 amino acids long. The germline V gene encodes CDR1 SGHTA and CDR2 FQGNSA. Trimming at V came to 6 bases and at J to 5 bases, leaving 3 bases not matched to a gene. CDR3 amino acids: CASRAGLADNEQFF. CDR3 nucleotides: TGTGCCAGCAGAGCGGGACTAGCGGACAATGAGCAGTTCTTC.

As to this clone: The junction departs from the called germline gene at one end, perhaps through a read error. This chain uses TRBV7-7 with TRBJ2-1; 10 bases match TRBD2. CDR3 size: 17 residues. The germline V gene has CDR1 SSHAT and CDR2 FNYEAQ (reference sequence). The CDR3 protein is CASSLSSGRADYNEQFF. As DNA, the CDR3 is TGTGCTAGCAGCTTGTCAAGCGGGAGGGCCGACTACAATGAGCAGTTCTTC. Full variable domain (rest looked up from reference TRBV7-7 and TRBJ2-1): GAGVSQSPRYKVTKRGQDVTLRCDPISSHATLYWYQQALGQGPEFLTYFNYEAQPDKSGLPSDRFSAERPEGSISTLTIQRTEQRDSAMYRCASSLSSGRADYNEQFFGPGTRLTVL.